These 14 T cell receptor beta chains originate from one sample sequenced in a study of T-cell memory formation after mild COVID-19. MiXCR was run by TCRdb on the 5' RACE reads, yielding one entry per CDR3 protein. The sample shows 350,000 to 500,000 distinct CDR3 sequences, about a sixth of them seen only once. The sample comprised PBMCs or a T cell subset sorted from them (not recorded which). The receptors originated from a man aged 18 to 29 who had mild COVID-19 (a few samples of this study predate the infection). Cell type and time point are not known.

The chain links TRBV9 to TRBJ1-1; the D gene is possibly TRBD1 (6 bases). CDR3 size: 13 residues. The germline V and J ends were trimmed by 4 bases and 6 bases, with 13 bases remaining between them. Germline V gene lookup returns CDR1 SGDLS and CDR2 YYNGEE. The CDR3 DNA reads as TGTGCCAGCAGCACCCAGGGGAATGCTGAAGCTTTCTTT. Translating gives CASSTQGNAEAFF.

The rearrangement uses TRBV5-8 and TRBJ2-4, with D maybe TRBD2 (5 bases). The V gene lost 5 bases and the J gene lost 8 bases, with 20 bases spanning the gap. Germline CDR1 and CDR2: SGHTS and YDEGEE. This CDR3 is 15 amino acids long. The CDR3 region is CASSRGWHRVDIQYF. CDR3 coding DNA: TGTGCCAGCAGTCGAGGGTGGCATAGGGTCGACATTCAGTACTTC.

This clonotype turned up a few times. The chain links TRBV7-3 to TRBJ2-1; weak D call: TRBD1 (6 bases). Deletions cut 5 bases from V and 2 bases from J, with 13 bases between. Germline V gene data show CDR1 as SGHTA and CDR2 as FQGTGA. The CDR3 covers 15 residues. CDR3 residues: CASSPRRTAYNEQFF. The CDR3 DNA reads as TGTGCCAGCAGCCCGAGAAGGACAGCCTACAATGAGCAGTTCTTC.

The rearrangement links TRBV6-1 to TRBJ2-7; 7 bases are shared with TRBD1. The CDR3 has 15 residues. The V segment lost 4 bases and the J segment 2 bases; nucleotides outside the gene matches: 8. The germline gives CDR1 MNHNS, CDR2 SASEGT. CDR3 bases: TGTGCCAGCAGTGTACAACCGGGACAGCCCTACGAGCAGTACGTC. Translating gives CASSVQPGQPYEQYV.

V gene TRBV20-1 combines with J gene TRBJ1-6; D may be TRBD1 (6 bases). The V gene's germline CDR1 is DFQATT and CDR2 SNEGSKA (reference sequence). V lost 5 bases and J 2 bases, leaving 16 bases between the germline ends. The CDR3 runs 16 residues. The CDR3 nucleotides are TGCAGTGCTCCCCTAGGGGGTTTTGCCTATAATTCACCCCTCCACTTT. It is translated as CSAPLGGFAYNSPLHF.

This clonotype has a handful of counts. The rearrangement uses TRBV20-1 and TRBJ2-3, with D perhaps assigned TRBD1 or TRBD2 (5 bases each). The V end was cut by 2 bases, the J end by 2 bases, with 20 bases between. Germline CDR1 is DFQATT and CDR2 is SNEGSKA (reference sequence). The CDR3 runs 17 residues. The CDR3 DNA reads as TGCAGTGCTAGAACCCCCCCGGGGCACTTACACACAGATACGCAGTATTTT. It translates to CSARTPPGHLHTDTQYF.

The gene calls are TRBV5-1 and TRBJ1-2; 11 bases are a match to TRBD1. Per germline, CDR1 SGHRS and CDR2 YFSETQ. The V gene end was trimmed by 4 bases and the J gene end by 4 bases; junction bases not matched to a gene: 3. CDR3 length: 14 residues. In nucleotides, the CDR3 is TGCGCCAGCAGCATCGGACAGGGGGCCTATGGCTACACCTTC. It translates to CASSIGQGAYGYTF. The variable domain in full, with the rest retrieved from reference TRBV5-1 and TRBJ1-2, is KAGVTQTPRYLIKTRGQQVTLSCSPISGHRSVSWYQQTPGQGLQFLFEYFSETQRNKGNFPGRFSGRQFSNSRSEMNVSTLELGDSALYLCASSIGQGAYGYTFGSGTRLTVV.

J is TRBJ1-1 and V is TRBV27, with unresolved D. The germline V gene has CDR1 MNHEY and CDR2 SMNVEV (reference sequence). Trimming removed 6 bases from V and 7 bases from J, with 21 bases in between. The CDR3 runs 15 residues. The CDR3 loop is CASSSFSGPDGEAFF. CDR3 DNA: TGTGCCAGCAGCTCATTCTCCGGCCCGGACGGTGAAGCTTTCTTT.

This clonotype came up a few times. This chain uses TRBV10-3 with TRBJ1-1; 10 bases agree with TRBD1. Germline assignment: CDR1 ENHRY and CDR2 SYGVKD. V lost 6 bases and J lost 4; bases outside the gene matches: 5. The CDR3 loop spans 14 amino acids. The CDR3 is CAIRGDRGSTEAFF. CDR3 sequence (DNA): TGTGCCATCAGGGGGGACAGGGGTTCCACTGAAGCTTTCTTT.

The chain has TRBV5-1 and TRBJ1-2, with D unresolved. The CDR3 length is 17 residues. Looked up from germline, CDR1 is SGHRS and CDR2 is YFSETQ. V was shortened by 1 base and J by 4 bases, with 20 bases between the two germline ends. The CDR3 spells CASSLSNTLLTTYGYTF. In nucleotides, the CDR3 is TGCGCCAGCAGCTTGTCAAATACTTTACTCACTACCTATGGCTACACCTTC.

CDR3 sequence (DNA): TGTGCCAGCAGCTTAAGGGAAGGGGGCGAGGGCTACACCTTC. Its protein is CASSLREGGEGYTF. The chain combines TRBV7-2 with TRBJ1-2; 7 nucleotides match TRBD1. Germline CDR1 is SGHTA and CDR2 is FQGNSA. CDR3 length equals 14 residues. V lost 2 bases, J lost 8 bases, and 8 bases stayed unmatched.

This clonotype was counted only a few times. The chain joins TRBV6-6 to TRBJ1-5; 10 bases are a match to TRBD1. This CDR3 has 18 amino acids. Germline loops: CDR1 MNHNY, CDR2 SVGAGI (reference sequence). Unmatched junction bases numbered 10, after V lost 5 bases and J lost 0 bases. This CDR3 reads CASSLPTGGKSSNQPQHF. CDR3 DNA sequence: TGTGCCAGCAGTCTCCCGACAGGGGGCAAAAGTAGCAATCAGCCCCAGCATTTT.

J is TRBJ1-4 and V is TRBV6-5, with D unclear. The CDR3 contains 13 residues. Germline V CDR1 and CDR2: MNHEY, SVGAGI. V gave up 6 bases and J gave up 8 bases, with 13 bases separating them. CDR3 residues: CASSPWRAEKLFF. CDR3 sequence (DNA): TGTGCCAGCAGCCCCTGGAGAGCGGAAAAACTGTTTTTT.

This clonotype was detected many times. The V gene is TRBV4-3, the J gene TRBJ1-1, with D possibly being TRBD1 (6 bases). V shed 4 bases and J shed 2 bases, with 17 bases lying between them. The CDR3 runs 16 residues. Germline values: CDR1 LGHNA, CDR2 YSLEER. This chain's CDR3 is CASSRQAAWQNTEAFF. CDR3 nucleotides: TGCGCCAGCAGCCGACAGGCCGCCTGGCAAAACACTGAAGCTTTCTTT.